These 8 T cell receptor beta chains were sequenced from one sample in a study of cytomegalovirus exposure and HLA in healthy donors. PCR primers comprised 60 Vbeta and 13 Jbeta primers. Produced via immunoSEQ multiplex PCR; TCRdb's table is partial and in-frame only. This table holds about 94,000 clones, under 80% found once. Sequenced: PBMCs. Receptor source: a male donor in good health and CMV-seronegative.

The rearrangement uses TRBV19 and TRBJ2-7; tentative D call: TRBD1 (5 bases). V lost 1 base, J lost 0 bases, and 10 bases lay in between. CDR1 and CDR2 from the germline V gene are LNHDA and SQIVND (reference sequence). The CDR3 totals 15 residues. CDR3 DNA sequence: TGTGCCAGTAGTATAGTTAGGGGTCCCTCCTACGAGCAGTACTTC. It encodes CASSIVRGPSYEQYF.

V is TRBV9 and J is TRBJ2-7, with D possibly matching TRBD2 (5 bases). Trimming pared 0 bases from V and 4 bases from J, leaving 14 bases between. This CDR3 contains 15 residues. CDR1 SGDLS and CDR2 YYNGEE come from the germline V gene. CDR3 sequence reads: CASSVEDGVGYEQYF. CDR3 sequence (DNA): TGTGCCAGCAGCGTAGAAGACGGGGTGGGATACGAGCAGTACTTC.

This chain uses TRBV2 with TRBJ1-1; no clear D. CDR1 and CDR2 (germline): SNHLY, FYNNEI. Trimming shortened V by 4 bases and J by 0 bases, and 12 bases separated the two germline ends. This CDR3 contains 15 residues. The CDR3 sequence is CASSVLSGMNTEAFF. CDR3 in DNA: TGTGCCAGCAGTGTCCTCTCGGGGATGAACACTGAAGCTTTCTTT.

The V and J genes are TRBV7-2 and TRBJ2-5; 7 nucleotides match TRBD2. CDR1 is SGHTA and CDR2 is FQGNSA in the germline V gene. This CDR3 comprises 16 residues. V lost 2 bases to trimming and J lost 4 bases; unmatched junction nucleotides: 10. The CDR3 nucleotides read TGTGCCAGCAGCTTAAATCCGGGAGGCGGTGGAGAGACCCAGTACTTC. Its protein is CASSLNPGGGGETQYF.

This sequence joins TRBV27 and TRBJ1-1, with D tentatively TRBD1 (6 bases). This CDR3 comprises 17 residues. CDR1 is MNHEY and CDR2 is SMNVEV in the germline V gene (reference sequence). V shed 1 base and J shed 2 bases, with 17 bases lying between them. Here the CDR3 reads CASSLYRAATFNTEAFF. The DNA for the CDR3 is TGTGCCAGCAGTTTATACAGGGCCGCAACTTTCAACACTGAAGCTTTCTTT.

The rearrangement joins TRBV15 to TRBJ2-7; 9 positions match TRBD1. Germline V gene lookup returns CDR1 LNHNV and CDR2 YYDKDF (reference sequence). The length of the CDR3 is 15 residues. V was pared by 5 bases and J by 4 bases, with 9 bases of the junction left unmatched. The CDR3, as DNA: TGTGCCACCAGCGGAAATACAGGGGGCGCGTACGAGCAGTACTTC. Translated, it gives CATSGNTGGAYEQYF.

This chain uses TRBV5-8 with TRBJ1-5; 8 positions agree with TRBD1. V lost 4 bases, J lost 4 bases, and 4 bases stayed unmatched. The CDR3 length is 14 residues. Germline loops: CDR1 SGHTS, CDR2 YDEGEE. CDR3 bases: TGTGCCAGCAGCAGGGGACAGGCGAATCAGCCCCAGCATTTT. Amino acid sequence: CASSRGQANQPQHF.

CDR3 amino acids: CASSLTRSGNTIYF. The CDR3 DNA is TGTGCCAGCAGTCTCACACGCTCTGGAAACACCATATATTTT. The V and J genes are TRBV27 and TRBJ1-3; no clear D. Germline values: CDR1 MNHEY, CDR2 SMNVEV (reference sequence). The CDR3 extends over 14 amino acids. Trimming shortened V by 5 bases and J by 0 bases, and 8 bases separated the two germline ends.